The rows below give T cell receptor beta chains drawn from one sample of a study. MiXCR, run by TCRdb on the RT-PCR reads, gives a single entry per CDR3 protein. The sample contains 4,200 or so distinct CDR3 sequences, approximately 31% of which appear only once. Sequencing input: memory CD4+ T cells from salivary gland. These receptors all stem from a female donor with primary Sjogren's syndrome. The CDR3 runs from the conserved cysteine through the conserved F or W. Fields, in order: clone size, D gene, V gene, J gene, CDR3 DNA, CDR3 protein. The D gene is left open where the match is weak. Only some rows state a clone size, as once, few, many or a class for expanded clones.

abundance: few
d_gene: -
v_gene: TRBV7-3
j_gene: TRBJ2-1
CDR3nt: TGTGCCAGCAGCCCCTTCCCACTGTGCTCCTACAATGAGCAGTTCTTC
CDR3aa: CASSPFPLCSYNEQFF

abundance: many
d_gene: TRBD1
v_gene: TRBV14
j_gene: TRBJ2-3
CDR3nt: TGTGCCAGCAGCCAATCCTCGCAGGGACAGACAGATACGCAGTATTTT
CDR3aa: CASSQSSQGQTDTQYF

abundance: -
d_gene: -
v_gene: TRBV4-2
j_gene: TRBJ1-6
CDR3nt: TGTGCCAGCAGCCACCCGGGTTCACCCCTCCACTTT
CDR3aa: CASSHPGSPLHF

abundance: medium-sized
d_gene: -
v_gene: TRBV24-1
j_gene: TRBJ2-1
CDR3nt: TGTGCCACCAGTGGGGCAGGTAGCAATGAGCAGTTCTTC
CDR3aa: CATSGAGSNEQFF

abundance: -
d_gene: -
v_gene: TRBV12-3/TRBV12-4
j_gene: TRBJ1-5
CDR3nt: TGTGCCAGCAGTTTCCCTCGAGGAGGATACAATGAGCCCCAGCATTTT
CDR3aa: CASSFPRGGYNEPQHF

abundance: medium-sized
d_gene: -
v_gene: TRBV20-1
j_gene: TRBJ2-1
CDR3nt: TGCAGTGCTCCCAAGACAGGCGGCGATGAGCAGTTCTTC
CDR3aa: CSAPKTGGDEQFF

abundance: medium-sized
d_gene: -
v_gene: TRBV7-2
j_gene: TRBJ2-5
CDR3nt: TGTGCCAGCAGCTTACAAACTAGATGGGGGGAGACCCAGTACTTC
CDR3aa: CASSLQTRWGETQYF

abundance: many
d_gene: -
v_gene: TRBV2
j_gene: TRBJ2-5
CDR3nt: TGTGCCAGCGAGGGGGACCAAGAGACCCAGTACTTC
CDR3aa: CASEGDQETQYF

abundance: medium-sized
d_gene: -
v_gene: TRBV7-9
j_gene: TRBJ2-1
CDR3nt: TGTGCCAGCAGCTTAGTTGGGAGAGGAGGGCATGAGCAGTTCTTC
CDR3aa: CASSLVGRGGHEQFF

abundance: -
d_gene: TRBD1
v_gene: TRBV11-2
j_gene: TRBJ1-1
CDR3nt: TGTGCCAGCAGCTCGGGACAGGGCACTGAAGCTTTCTTT
CDR3aa: CASSSGQGTEAFF

abundance: medium-sized
d_gene: -
v_gene: TRBV6-2/TRBV6-3
j_gene: TRBJ1-5
CDR3nt: TGTGCCAGCAGTTACTTCCCTGGGCCCCAGCATTTT
CDR3aa: CASSYFPGPQHF

abundance: few
d_gene: -
v_gene: TRBV28
j_gene: TRBJ1-1
CDR3nt: TGTGCCAGCAGTTTGTGGTCCGTGAACACTGAAGCTTTCTTT
CDR3aa: CASSLWSVNTEAFF

abundance: -
d_gene: TRBD2
v_gene: TRBV20-1
j_gene: TRBJ2-1
CDR3nt: TGCAGTGCTCTCGGACTAGCGGGGAGGAAAGACAATGAGCAGTTCTTC
CDR3aa: CSALGLAGRKDNEQFF

abundance: few
d_gene: TRBD1
v_gene: TRBV18
j_gene: TRBJ1-2
CDR3nt: TGTGCCAGCTCACCACCCTTGCCGGGACAGGAAAAGGGGCGTAACTATGGCTACACCTTC
CDR3aa: CASSPPLPGQEKGRNYGYTF

abundance: medium-sized
d_gene: TRBD1
v_gene: TRBV12-3/TRBV12-4
j_gene: TRBJ1-2
CDR3nt: TGTGCCAGCAGAGACCGGGACAGGGGGCTCAACTATGGCTACACCTTC
CDR3aa: CASRDRDRGLNYGYTF

abundance: many
d_gene: TRBD1
v_gene: TRBV19
j_gene: TRBJ1-2
CDR3nt: TGTGCCAGTAAACAGACAGGGGAGGGCCTCTATGGCTACACCTTC
CDR3aa: CASKQTGEGLYGYTF

abundance: -
d_gene: TRBD2
v_gene: TRBV7-6
j_gene: TRBJ2-7
CDR3nt: TGTGCCAGCAGCAGAACTAGCGGGACCGACGAGCAGTACTTC
CDR3aa: CASSRTSGTDEQYF

abundance: many
d_gene: -
v_gene: TRBV5-1
j_gene: TRBJ1-1
CDR3nt: TGCGCCAGCAGCTTGGCCGGGGGGTGGGACACTGAAGCTTTCTTT
CDR3aa: CASSLAGGWDTEAFF

abundance: medium-sized
d_gene: TRBD1
v_gene: TRBV20-1
j_gene: TRBJ1-4
CDR3nt: TGCAGTGCCACGGGACAGGGGGATGCAACTAATGAAAAACTGTTTTTT
CDR3aa: CSATGQGDATNEKLFF

abundance: -
d_gene: TRBD2
v_gene: TRBV10-3
j_gene: TRBJ2-7
CDR3nt: TGTGCCATCAGTGAGGGAACTAGCGCGGGCTACGAGCAGTACTTC
CDR3aa: CAISEGTSAGYEQYF

abundance: -
d_gene: -
v_gene: TRBV5-1
j_gene: TRBJ1-5
CDR3nt: TGCGCCAGTTCCGACGGCAATCAGCCCCAGCATTTT
CDR3aa: CASSDGNQPQHF

abundance: -
d_gene: -
v_gene: TRBV20-1
j_gene: TRBJ2-3
CDR3nt: TGCAGTTTGGGGGCAGTAGATACGCAGTATTTT
CDR3aa: CSLGAVDTQYF

abundance: once
d_gene: TRBD2
v_gene: TRBV20-1
j_gene: TRBJ2-5
CDR3nt: TGCAGTGCGCACCGACTAGCGGGAGGGCCCCAAGAGACCCAGTACTTC
CDR3aa: CSAHRLAGGPQETQYF

abundance: -
d_gene: -
v_gene: TRBV12-3/TRBV12-4
j_gene: TRBJ2-3
CDR3nt: TGTGCCAGCAGTTTAAGGGCAGGGAGCACAGATACGCAGTATTTT
CDR3aa: CASSLRAGSTDTQYF

abundance: -
d_gene: TRBD2
v_gene: TRBV20-1
j_gene: TRBJ2-5
CDR3nt: TGCAGTGAGGCTAGCGGGAGCCAAGAGACCCAGTACTTC
CDR3aa: CSEASGSQETQYF

abundance: -
d_gene: TRBD1
v_gene: TRBV24-1
j_gene: TRBJ2-3
CDR3nt: TGTGCCACCAGCGCCCCACAGGGGGCGAACTCAGATACGCAGTATTTT
CDR3aa: CATSAPQGANSDTQYF

abundance: medium-sized
d_gene: TRBD2
v_gene: TRBV20-1
j_gene: TRBJ2-1
CDR3nt: TGCAGTGCTAGAATCTTTAGCGGGGGGGCCCATGAGCAGTTCTTC
CDR3aa: CSARIFSGGAHEQFF

abundance: many
d_gene: -
v_gene: TRBV6-2/TRBV6-3
j_gene: TRBJ1-5
CDR3nt: TGTGCCAGCAGTTACAGGGAATGGGGCAATCAGCCCCAGCATTTT
CDR3aa: CASSYREWGNQPQHF

abundance: -
d_gene: -
v_gene: TRBV5-1
j_gene: TRBJ1-5
CDR3nt: TGCGCCAGCAGCGAATCGGACGGCAATCAGCCCCAGCATTTT
CDR3aa: CASSESDGNQPQHF

abundance: medium-sized
d_gene: -
v_gene: TRBV5-1
j_gene: TRBJ2-5
CDR3nt: TGCGCCAGCAGCAGTACTTTGGAGACCCAGTACTTC
CDR3aa: CASSSTLETQYF

abundance: -
d_gene: TRBD1
v_gene: TRBV6-2/TRBV6-3
j_gene: TRBJ2-1
CDR3nt: TGTGCCAGCAGTTATGATATCAGGGGGCACGGCAATGAGCAGTTCTTC
CDR3aa: CASSYDIRGHGNEQFF

abundance: medium-sized
d_gene: -
v_gene: TRBV7-9
j_gene: TRBJ2-2
CDR3nt: TGTGCCAGCAGCTCGGGGGGGGAGCTGTTTTTT
CDR3aa: CASSSGGELFF

abundance: -
d_gene: -
v_gene: TRBV28
j_gene: TRBJ1-5
CDR3nt: TGTGCCAGCAGTTTTATGGCTCAGCCCCAGCATTTT
CDR3aa: CASSFMAQPQHF

abundance: large
d_gene: TRBD1
v_gene: TRBV27
j_gene: TRBJ1-2
CDR3nt: TGTGCCAGCAGTGGATCTGGACAGGGGGCAATACGTGGCTACACCTTC
CDR3aa: CASSGSGQGAIRGYTF

abundance: -
d_gene: -
v_gene: TRBV7-2
j_gene: TRBJ2-1
CDR3nt: TGTGCCAGCAGCTTAGCGGGCGGACGCTACAATGAGCAGTTCTTC
CDR3aa: CASSLAGGRYNEQFF

abundance: medium-sized
d_gene: TRBD1
v_gene: TRBV20-1
j_gene: TRBJ1-2
CDR3nt: TGCAGTGCTAGAGTTACCGGACAGGGTTCAACAGTCTACACCTTC
CDR3aa: CSARVTGQGSTVYTF

abundance: many
d_gene: -
v_gene: TRBV11-3
j_gene: TRBJ2-2
CDR3nt: TGTGCCAGCAGCTTCATCCTTGGGGGGCCGAACACCGGGGAGCTGTTTTTT
CDR3aa: CASSFILGGPNTGELFF

abundance: -
d_gene: -
v_gene: TRBV7-2
j_gene: TRBJ2-4
CDR3nt: TGTGCCAGCAGCTTAGAGATAGGAGGGGCGGAAAACATTCAGTACTTC
CDR3aa: CASSLEIGGAENIQYF

abundance: medium-sized
d_gene: -
v_gene: TRBV15
j_gene: TRBJ1-3
CDR3nt: TGTGCCACCAGCGGGAAGGTGGGGGCAAGAAACACCATATATTTT
CDR3aa: CATSGKVGARNTIYF

abundance: medium-sized
d_gene: TRBD1
v_gene: TRBV6-1
j_gene: TRBJ2-7
CDR3nt: TGTGCCAGCACCTTCGGGACAGCCGCCTACGAGCAGTACTTC
CDR3aa: CASTFGTAAYEQYF

abundance: medium-sized
d_gene: -
v_gene: TRBV20-1
j_gene: TRBJ1-4
CDR3nt: TGCAGTGCTAAGCCATTCGGGAGCGATGAAAAACTGTTTTTT
CDR3aa: CSAKPFGSDEKLFF